The 31 T cell receptor beta chains below were found in one sample sequenced in a study of human T cells and chemical hapten exposure. Time point: pre-sensitization, week 0. The treatment: therapeutic diphenylcyclopropenone sensitization with weekly scalp DPC. Each CDR3 protein gets one entry after TCRdb re-called the RACE reads with MiXCR. The data contain 50,000 to 65,000 distinct CDR3 sequences, over 8% of them seen just once; the ten biggest clones take up 11% to 15%. The source material was whole blood, sampled in connection with sensitization to the hapten diphenylcyclopropenone (DPC). These receptors were taken from a woman aged 40 to 55 with alopecia areata. Some clones in this sample may be carry-over from other donors' samples.

This clonotype was observed many times. The chain's CDR3 is CASSQFEQYF. CDR3 bases: TGTGCCAGCAGCCAATTCGAGCAGTACTTC. V usage is TRBV4-2 and J usage is TRBJ2-7; no clear D gene. The V end was cut by 2 bases, the J end by 6 bases, with 2 bases between. The germline gives CDR1 LGHNA, CDR2 YNFKEQ. The CDR3 covers 10 residues.

This clonotype was counted at least ten times. The genes are TRBV2 and TRBJ2-3, with D possibly being TRBD1 (5 bases). Germline V gene lookup returns CDR1 SNHLY and CDR2 FYNNEI. The germline V and J ends were trimmed by 9 bases and 0 bases, with 16 bases remaining between them. CDR3 length: 15 amino acids. The CDR3 DNA follows: TGTGCCAGTGCCTTAGGGGCGGATAGCACAGATACGCAGTATTTT. It encodes CASALGADSTDTQYF.

The rearrangement uses TRBV28 and TRBJ2-7; D perhaps matches TRBD1 (5 bases). The CDR3 covers 12 residues. Germline CDR1 reads MDHEN; CDR2 reads SYDVKM. The CDR3 spells CSTGRDAYEQYF. For the CDR3, the DNA is TGTTCCACCGGCAGGGATGCCTACGAGCAGTACTTC.

This chain links TRBV12-3 or TRBV12-4 with TRBJ2-5; D uncertain. This CDR3 has 12 amino acids. Deletions cut 2 bases from V and 4 bases from J, with 5 bases between. The CDR3 DNA is TGTGCCAGCAGTTTATTCGGAGAGACCCAGTACTTC. It is translated as CASSLFGETQYF.

This clonotype was detected ten times or more. The chain is built from TRBV7-6 and TRBJ2-3; possible D gene TRBD2, 5 bases. V was cut by 5 bases and J by 1 base, with 13 bases left in between. This CDR3 has 15 residues. Germline V lookup: CDR1 SGHVS, CDR2 FNYEAQ. CDR3 nucleotide sequence: TGTGCCAGCAGCCCGGGCCCAGCGGGCACAGATACGCAGTATTTT. This sequence encodes CASSPGPAGTDTQYF.

This clonotype occurred many times. The gene calls are TRBV3-1 and TRBJ1-5; the D gene is possibly TRBD1 (6 bases). The CDR3 sequence is 14 residues long. V shed 4 bases and J shed 6 bases, with 13 bases lying between them. Per germline, CDR1 LGHDT and CDR2 YNNKEL (reference sequence). The CDR3 bases are TGTGCCAGCAGCCCACAACAGGGAAGTCAGCCCCAGCATTTT. Amino acids: CASSPQQGSQPQHF.

In this sample, this clonotype turned up many times. The V gene is TRBV28, the J gene TRBJ1-1; D unresolved. The germline gives CDR1 MDHEN, CDR2 SYDVKM. The CDR3 has 13 amino acids. V gave up 6 bases and J gave up 5 bases, with 13 bases separating them. CDR3 bases: TGTGCCAGCAGGGTCGAGGGAAGAACTGAAGCTTTCTTT. Translating it yields CASRVEGRTEAFF.

This rearrangement joins TRBV4-1 to TRBJ2-2; a weak D match, TRBD1 (5 bases). The CDR3 length is 15 residues. Germline V gene lookup returns CDR1 MGHRA and CDR2 YSYEKL. The V end was cut by 2 bases, the J end by 5 bases, with 12 bases between. This CDR3 reads CASSQQGRGTGELFF. CDR3 nucleotide sequence: TGCGCCAGCAGCCAACAGGGTAGGGGAACCGGGGAGCTGTTTTTT.

This clonotype was seen only a few times. The chain has TRBV12-3 or TRBV12-4 and TRBJ2-3; D call uncertain. V was trimmed by 11 bases and J by 0 bases, leaving 12 bases between them. CDR3 size: 13 residues. CDR3 DNA sequence: TGTGCCGCCCAGAGCCCTAGCACAGATACGCAGTATTTT. It specifies CAAQSPSTDTQYF.

This clonotype was recorded at least ten times. V and J are TRBV7-6 and TRBJ2-3; 9 nucleotides line up with TRBD2. The CDR3 runs 17 residues. Trimming took 5 bases from V and 3 from J; bases not matched to a gene: 12. The germline CDR1 and CDR2 sequences are SGHVS and FNYEAQ. CDR3 coding DNA: TGTGCCAGCAGCCCTAGGGCGGGGGGGTTGAAAACAGATACGCAGTATTTT. This gives the protein CASSPRAGGLKTDTQYF.

This clonotype showed up many times. V usage is TRBV12-3 or TRBV12-4 and J usage is TRBJ2-1; no firm D call. V lost 7 bases to trimming and J lost 9 bases, with 10 bases between them. The CDR3 totals 11 residues. CDR3 sequence (DNA): TGTGCCAGCAACACCAGAGGTGAGCAGTTCTTC. This codes for CASNTRGEQFF.

This clonotype appeared many times. V usage is TRBV25-1 and J usage is TRBJ1-1, with D unclear. V lost 8 bases to trimming and J lost 1 base, with 5 bases between them. The germline gives CDR1 MGHDK, CDR2 SYGVNS. CDR3 size: 11 residues. The DNA of the CDR3 is TGTGCCAGCCTTGGGAACACTGAAGCTTTCTTT. The encoded protein is CASLGNTEAFF.

This clonotype was counted many times. The rearrangement links TRBV15 to TRBJ1-1; D is ambiguous. Trimming removed 0 bases at V and 7 bases at J, with 9 bases between. The CDR3 totals 13 residues. The V gene's germline CDR1 is LNHNV and CDR2 YYDKDF (reference sequence). CDR3 loop: CATSRERPDEAFF. The CDR3 DNA reads as TGTGCCACCAGCAGAGAACGGCCCGATGAAGCTTTCTTT.

There are many counts of this clonotype. CDR3 sequence: CASSLGLGYTEAFF. The CDR3 DNA sequence: TGCGCCAGCAGCTTGGGGCTGGGGTACACTGAAGCTTTCTTT. The V gene is TRBV5-1, the J gene TRBJ1-1; D remains unclear. Per germline, CDR1 SGHRS and CDR2 YFSETQ. This CDR3 comprises 14 residues. Trimming took 0 bases from V and 3 from J, leaving 9 bases between them.

In its sample, this clonotype was seen many times. The rearrangement uses TRBV14 and TRBJ1-1; no clear D gene. Germline CDR1 reads SGHDN; CDR2 reads FVKESK. V was pared by 4 bases and J by 5 bases, with 14 bases between. The CDR3 spans 14 residues. The CDR3 sequence is CASSRTKVGTEAFF. CDR3 DNA: TGTGCCAGCAGCCGTACGAAGGTTGGGACTGAAGCTTTCTTT.

V usage is TRBV19 and J usage is TRBJ2-3; TRBD1 matches at 7 bases. CDR3 size: 14 residues. J lost 1 base, V lost 7 bases, and 5 bases had no gene match. Germline assignment: CDR1 LNHDA and CDR2 SQIVND (reference sequence). This CDR3 reads CASKRQGGTDTQYF. Here the CDR3 DNA reads TGTGCCAGTAAGAGGCAGGGGGGCACAGATACGCAGTATTTT.

This clonotype occurred many times. The CDR3: CSARDTWDTGYTF. The DNA of the CDR3 is TGCAGTGCTAGAGACACCTGGGACACTGGCTACACCTTC. The V call is TRBV20-1, the J call TRBJ1-2, with a tentative D call TRBD1 (6 bases). The V and J ends lost 0 bases and 7 bases respectively, with 12 bases between them. Germline lookup yields CDR1 DFQATT and CDR2 SNEGSKA (reference sequence). The CDR3 is made up of 13 amino acids.

In this sample, this clonotype turned up many times. The chain joins TRBV2 to TRBJ2-5; TRBD1 agrees at 8 bases. Trimming at V came to 3 bases and at J to 2 bases, leaving 8 bases not matched to a gene. Germline loops: CDR1 SNHLY, CDR2 FYNNEI. The CDR3 runs 16 residues. The CDR3 region is CASSDWGTGAQETQYF. For the CDR3, the DNA is TGTGCCAGCAGTGATTGGGGGACAGGTGCTCAAGAGACCCAGTACTTC.

The chain employs TRBV20-1 and TRBJ1-6; D remains ambiguous. The CDR3 consists of 12 residues. The germline V gene encodes CDR1 DFQATT and CDR2 SNEGSKA (reference sequence). Trimming pared 2 bases from V and 5 bases from J, leaving 4 bases between. CDR3 residues: CSARQNNSPLHF. Written as DNA, the CDR3 is TGCAGTGCTAGACAGAATAATTCACCCCTCCACTTT.

This clonotype appeared many times. The chain carries TRBV6-4 and TRBJ1-1; D is unclear. Deletions cut 0 bases from V and 1 base from J, with 12 bases between. Per germline, CDR1 MRHNA and CDR2 SNTAGT. The CDR3 consists of 16 residues. The CDR3 protein is CASSDSISARNTEAFF. The CDR3 DNA follows: TGTGCCAGCAGTGACTCGATCTCAGCTCGGAACACTGAAGCTTTCTTT.

The sample holds many counts of this clonotype. V and J are TRBV7-3 and TRBJ2-3; 8 positions match TRBD2. The CDR3 is made up of 15 amino acids. Germline values: CDR1 SGHTA, CDR2 FQGTGA. V was clipped by 3 bases and J by 0 bases; unmatched bases: 2. CDR3 coding DNA: TGTGCCAGCAGCTTCCGGGGGGGAAGCACAGATACGCAGTATTTT. It is translated as CASSFRGGSTDTQYF.

There are many counts of this clonotype. The rearrangement links TRBV11-2 to TRBJ2-5; 8 bases map to TRBD2. This CDR3 comprises 15 residues. Germline loops: CDR1 SGHAT, CDR2 FQNNGV. Trimming at V came to 0 bases and at J to 4 bases, leaving 4 bases not matched to a gene. The CDR3 here is CASSLDGGASETQYF. The DNA of the CDR3 is TGTGCCAGCAGCTTAGACGGGGGGGCATCAGAGACCCAGTACTTC.

This clonotype was recorded a few times. CDR3 sequence (DNA): TGTGCCAGCAGCCCCCGGGCTAGCGAGGCAGATACGCAGTATTTT. As protein: CASSPRASEADTQYF. The rearrangement joins TRBV4-2 to TRBJ2-3; maybe TRBD2 (6 bases). The CDR3 runs 15 residues. Germline V gives CDR1 LGHNA, CDR2 YNFKEQ. V was shortened by 4 bases and J by 4 bases, with 15 bases between the two germline ends.

This clonotype was recorded at least ten times. This chain uses TRBV5-5 with TRBJ1-2; D gene ambiguous. Germline values: CDR1 SGHKS, CDR2 YYEKEE (reference sequence). V was clipped by 2 bases and J by 0 bases, with 11 bases between them. The CDR3 sequence is 15 residues long. DNA of the CDR3: TGTGCCAGCAGCTTAAGCCAGTATTCTAACTATGGCTACACCTTC. Protein product: CASSLSQYSNYGYTF.

This clonotype showed up many times. The chain joins TRBV15 to TRBJ1-5; D is possibly TRBD1 (5 bases). Deletions cut 5 bases from V and 5 bases from J, with 22 bases between. This CDR3 is built from 17 residues. Germline values: CDR1 LNHNV, CDR2 YYDKDF (reference sequence). CDR3 in DNA: TGTGCCACCAGCGCAAAACAGGCCTCCTTCTTCTATCAGCCCCAGCATTTT. Its protein is CATSAKQASFFYQPQHF.

In this sample, this clonotype is large. This sequence joins TRBV5-6 and TRBJ2-5; tentatively, D is TRBD2 (5 bases). The V gene lost 0 bases and the J gene lost 1 base, with 16 bases spanning the gap. Germline values: CDR1 SGHDT, CDR2 YYEEEE. This CDR3 contains 17 residues. CDR3 DNA sequence: TGTGCCAGCAGCTTGGGGACTTGGCGGGTGTTCCAAGAGACCCAGTACTTC. This sequence encodes CASSLGTWRVFQETQYF.

This clonotype was seen at least ten times. This chain joins TRBV29-1 and TRBJ2-1; perhaps TRBD1 as D (5 bases). The CDR3 has 13 amino acids. CDR1 is SQVTM, CDR2 ANQGSEA, per germline. V lost 7 bases and J lost 3, with 13 bases in between. The CDR3 loop is CSAGGRDYNEQFF. CDR3 bases: TGCAGCGCAGGTGGCAGGGACTACAATGAGCAGTTCTTC.

In its sample, this clonotype was seen a few times. The V call is TRBV5-1, the J call TRBJ1-1; D is unresolved. V was cut by 7 bases and J by 2 bases, with 12 bases left in between. This CDR3 spans 13 amino acids. CDR1 is SGHRS, CDR2 YFSETQ, per germline. The CDR3 protein is CASARETNTEAFF. The DNA for the CDR3 is TGCGCCAGCGCCCGGGAGACAAACACTGAAGCTTTCTTT.

The chain combines TRBV5-6 with TRBJ1-2, with TRBD1 as a possible D gene (6 bases). V was shortened by 0 bases and J by 5 bases, with 20 bases between the two germline ends. Germline-derived CDR1 and CDR2 are SGHDT and YYEEEE. The CDR3 runs to 17 residues. The CDR3 loop is CASSLVGSQGGLYGYTF. The CDR3, as DNA: TGTGCCAGCAGCTTGGTGGGATCTCAAGGGGGTTTATATGGCTACACCTTC.

This clonotype was seen repeatedly, ten times or more. The gene calls are TRBV4-1 and TRBJ1-1, with TRBD1 matching over 8 bases. The CDR3 length is 11 residues. Trimming cost V 4 bases and J 10 bases; bases outside gene matches: 2. In germline, CDR1 is MGHRA, CDR2 YSYEKL. In nucleotides, the CDR3 is TGCGCCAGCAGCCGCGGACAGGGAGCTTTCTTT. This encodes CASSRGQGAFF.

This clonotype was counted at least ten times. The chain has TRBV12-5 and TRBJ2-5; D might be TRBD2 (5 bases). Germline V gene data show CDR1 as LGHNT and CDR2 as FRNRAP. The CDR3 is 15 amino acids. Trimming removed 3 bases from V and 5 bases from J, with 16 bases in between. CDR3: CASGLNTNRGETQYF. The CDR3 nucleotides read TGTGCTAGTGGTTTAAACACCAACCGAGGGGAGACCCAGTACTTC.